This is a list of T cell receptor beta chains from one sample in a study of radiotherapy plus CTLA-4 blockade in lung cancer. Clones were sequenced by immunoSEQ multiplex PCR, and TCRdb holds only the in-frame ones, with some missing. The data contain approximately 73,000 clones, over 75% of them seen just once; the ten biggest clones take up 35% to 45%. Sequenced here: peripheral blood, sampled from a patient treated with radiotherapy plus ipilimumab. The source of these receptors is a human donor with non-small cell lung cancer that progressed on radiotherapy plus ipilimumab. Each CDR3 is given with its conserved first and last residue. Fields, in order: J gene, V gene, D gene, clone size, CDR3 protein, CDR3 DNA. D genes are given only for firm matches. Only some rows state a clone size, as once, few, many or a class for expanded clones.

TRBJ1-2 TRBV29-1 TRBD1 NA CSVGGQGGGYTF TGCAGCGTGGGGGGACAGGGGGGCGGCTACACCTTC
TRBJ1-1 TRBV4-1 NA once CASSQSRTNTEAFF TGCGCCAGCAGCCAAAGCAGGACCAACACTGAAGCTTTCTTT
TRBJ2-5 TRBV7-8 NA NA CASSPNRGGGETQYF TGTGCCAGCAGCCCCAACAGGGGGGGTGGAGAGACCCAGTACTTC
TRBJ2-2 TRBV5-1 NA NA CASSFFVGSGNTGELFF TGCGCCAGCAGCTTTTTCGTGGGGTCGGGGAACACCGGGGAGCTGTTTTTT
TRBJ2-5 TRBV15 NA once CATSRGARETQYF TGTGCCACCAGCAGAGGGGCGCGGGAGACCCAGTACTTC
TRBJ2-1 TRBV6-1 NA NA CASSGNNEQFF TGTGCCAGCAGTGGAAACAATGAGCAGTTCTTC
TRBJ2-7 TRBV15 TRBD1 NA CATSSPPTGGSEYEQYF TGTGCCACCAGCAGTCCCCCGACAGGGGGCAGTGAGTACGAGCAGTACTTC
TRBJ2-2 TRBV6-6 TRBD1 NA CASTGTGLAGELFF TGTGCCAGCACGGGGACAGGGTTAGCCGGGGAGCTGTTTTTT
TRBJ2-7 TRBV2 TRBD2 NA CASSGGVAGDYEQYF TGTGCCAGCAGTGGGGGAGTAGCGGGAGACTACGAGCAGTACTTC
TRBJ1-5 TRBV6-6 NA NA CASSQRGINQPQHF TGTGCCAGCAGTCAACGGGGCATCAATCAGCCCCAGCATTTT
TRBJ2-3 TRBV6-1 TRBD2 NA CASTASGTTDTQYF TGTGCCAGCACCGCTAGCGGGACCACAGATACGCAGTATTTT
TRBJ2-1 TRBV19 NA NA CASSKGTNNEQFF TGTGCCAGTAGTAAGGGGACCAACAATGAGCAGTTCTTC
TRBJ1-1 TRBV7-3 NA once CASSLTPGEGGEAFF TGTGCCAGCAGCTTAACCCCGGGGGAAGGGGGTGAAGCTTTCTTT
TRBJ2-5 TRBV19 NA NA CASRRTGLGDTETQYF TGTGCCAGTAGACGTACAGGGTTGGGGGACACGGAGACCCAGTACTTC
TRBJ2-2 TRBV12-5 NA NA CASAPPQGWTGELFF TGTGCTAGTGCTCCCCCGCAGGGTTGGACCGGGGAGCTGTTTTTT
TRBJ2-2 TRBV6-1 NA NA CASSEPPTVWTGELFF TGTGCCAGCAGTGAACCCCCGACTGTCTGGACCGGGGAGCTGTTTTTT
TRBJ2-3 TRBV30 NA NA CAWSVQRDTQYF TGTGCCTGGAGTGTACAGAGAGATACGCAGTATTTT
TRBJ2-7 TRBV6-1 NA NA CATDSNYYEQYF TGTGCCACTGACAGCAACTACTACGAGCAGTACTTC
TRBJ2-7 TRBV28 NA once CASSLTVFDEQYF TGTGCCAGCAGTTTGACGGTATTCGACGAGCAGTACTTC
TRBJ2-3 TRBV5-1 NA once CASSLDAPSGADTQYF TGCGCCAGCAGCTTGGATGCACCCTCCGGTGCAGATACGCAGTATTTT
TRBJ2-7 TRBV5-1 NA few CASSQVGFSYEQYF TGCGCCAGCAGCCAAGTGGGGTTTTCCTACGAGCAGTACTTC
TRBJ2-1 TRBV7-9 TRBD2 NA CASSFRDYLYNEQFF TGTGCCAGCAGCTTTAGGGACTACCTGTACAATGAGCAGTTCTTC
TRBJ1-3 TRBV7-9 NA many CASSNPGNTIYF TGTGCCTCAAGTAATCCTGGAAACACCATATATTTT
TRBJ2-5 TRBV30 NA NA CAWSVQTSLMETQYF TGTGCCTGGAGTGTCCAAACGTCCCTAATGGAGACCCAGTACTTC
TRBJ2-5 TRBV9 NA NA CASSVDFGGAETQYF TGTGCCAGCAGCGTAGATTTTGGGGGGGCCGAGACCCAGTACTTC
TRBJ2-2 TRBV14 NA NA CASSHDITGELFF TGTGCCAGCAGCCATGACATTACCGGGGAGCTGTTTTTT
TRBJ1-1 TRBV5-1 TRBD1 once CASSLAGGYTEAFF TGCGCCAGCAGCTTAGCAGGGGGGTACACTGAAGCTTTCTTT
TRBJ2-1 TRBV9 NA NA CASSVSAEPWNEQFF TGTGCCAGCAGCGTGTCTGCGGAACCCTGGAATGAGCAGTTCTTC
TRBJ1-1 TRBV28 TRBD1 NA CATDRGRGAEAFF TGTGCCACTGACAGGGGGCGAGGCGCTGAAGCTTTCTTT
TRBJ2-1 TRBV7-2 NA NA CASSLAWTGMLGEQFF TGTGCCAGCAGCTTAGCGTGGACCGGCATGCTGGGTGAGCAGTTCTTC
TRBJ2-1 TRBV5-1 NA NA CASTQGDSRYNEQFF TGCGCCAGCACCCAGGGGGACTCCAGATACAATGAGCAGTTCTTC
TRBJ2-1 TRBV6-1 TRBD2 NA CASSELGLALYNEQFF TGTGCCAGCAGTGAATTAGGACTAGCTCTCTACAATGAGCAGTTCTTC
TRBJ1-5 TRBV28 NA NA CASETHLNQPQHF TGTGCCAGCGAGACTCACCTCAATCAGCCCCAGCATTTT
TRBJ2-7 TRBV28 NA NA CASSFYFDTQPTYEQYF TGTGCCAGCAGTTTTTATTTTGACACCCAACCCACCTACGAGCAGTACTTC
TRBJ2-3 TRBV28 NA once CASSRQTSLGTDTQYF TGTGCCAGCAGCCGACAAACCTCTTTAGGCACAGATACGCAGTATTTT
TRBJ1-2 TRBV19 NA NA CASSRDSWDYGYTF TGTGCCAGTAGTCGCGACAGCTGGGACTATGGCTACACCTTC
TRBJ1-1 TRBV6-5 NA NA CASSYSVGVNTEAFF TGTGCCAGCAGTTACTCGGTGGGCGTGAACACTGAAGCTTTCTTT
TRBJ2-5 TRBV28 NA NA CASSSPAIQETQYF TGTGCCAGCAGTTCCCCGGCCATTCAAGAGACCCAGTACTTC
TRBJ2-1 TRBV7-8 NA NA CASSLLATYNEQFF TGTGCCAGCAGCTTATTAGCGACCTACAATGAGCAGTTCTTC
TRBJ1-1 TRBV19 NA NA CASYRSGGRKFSGAFF TGTGCCAGTTACCGGAGTGGGGGCAGGAAATTCTCGGGAGCTTTCTTT
TRBJ1-5 TRBV28 TRBD1 NA CASSLLGTGGHQPQHF TGTGCCAGCAGTTTACTCGGGACAGGTGGTCATCAGCCCCAGCATTTT
TRBJ1-5 TRBV5-8 NA NA CASSLGQISNQPQHF TGTGCCAGCAGCTTGGGGCAGATTAGCAATCAGCCCCAGCATTTT
TRBJ2-5 TRBV25-1 NA few CASSQRGGQETQYF TGTGCCAGCAGCCAAAGGGGGGGGCAAGAGACCCAGTACTTC
TRBJ1-1 TRBV6-5 NA NA CASMKDRDMNTEAFF TGTGCCAGCATGAAGGATCGGGATATGAACACTGAAGCTTTCTTT
TRBJ2-5 TRBV6-6 TRBD2 NA CASRGTSGSKTQYF TGTGCCAGCAGAGGGACTAGCGGGAGTAAGACCCAGTACTTC
TRBJ1-1 TRBV6-4 NA once CASSDPGGEAFF TGTGCCAGCAGTGACCCGGGGGGAGAAGCTTTCTTT
TRBJ1-5 TRBV9 NA NA CASSQGGGPDQPQHF TGTGCCAGCAGCCAAGGCGGAGGGCCTGATCAGCCCCAGCATTTT
TRBJ1-5 TRBV4-1 TRBD1 few CASADRGVNQPQHF TGCGCCAGTGCAGACAGGGGGGTCAATCAGCCCCAGCATTTT
TRBJ1-2 TRBV27 NA few CASSLSGTNYGYTF TGTGCCAGCAGTTTATCAGGAACAAACTATGGCTACACCTTC
TRBJ2-3 TRBV7-3 NA NA CASSLEAGTQYF TGTGCCAGCAGCTTAGAGGCGGGTACGCAGTATTTT